These 22 T cell receptor beta chains came from one sample sequenced in a study of cytomegalovirus exposure and HLA in healthy donors. Clones were read by immunoSEQ multiplex PCR, and TCRdb kept only the in-frame ones, dropping some. The sample shows approximately 160,000 clones, just under 85% of them seen only once. Sequencing was done on a sample of PBMCs. Receptors originate from a man aged 30-40 years in good health and CMV-seropositive.

This chain links TRBV5-1 with TRBJ1-2, with TRBD1 identical over 8 bases. V was pared by 5 bases and J by 6 bases, with 6 bases of the junction left unmatched. There are 13 residues in the CDR3. Germline lookup yields CDR1 SGHRS and CDR2 YFSETQ. CDR3 in DNA: TGCGCCAGCAGGTGGACAGGGAGGGATGGCTACACCTTC. Its protein is CASRWTGRDGYTF.

The genes are TRBV30 and TRBJ1-2; D may be TRBD1 (6 bases). This CDR3 has 20 residues. The V gene's germline CDR1 is GTSNPN and CDR2 SVGIG (reference sequence). The V end lost 2 bases, the J end lost 3 bases, and 31 bases lay between the germline ends. The CDR3 protein is CAWSKAPRDNHNLSYYGYTF. In DNA form, the CDR3 reads TGTGCCTGGAGTAAGGCCCCCCGGGACAATCATAACTTATCCTACTATGGCTACACCTTC.

The chain employs TRBV9 and TRBJ1-1; 9 bases line up with TRBD1. Germline values: CDR1 SGDLS, CDR2 YYNGEE. The CDR3 is 16 residues long. Trimming cost V 0 bases and J 3 bases; bases outside gene matches: 6. The CDR3 spells CASSVGGQGRYTEAFF. The CDR3, as DNA: TGTGCCAGCAGCGTAGGGGGACAGGGTCGGTACACTGAAGCTTTCTTT. Filled out from reference TRBV9 and TRBJ1-1, the complete variable domain reads DSGVTQTPKHLITATGQRVTLRCSPRSGDLSVYWYQQSLDQGLQFLIQYYNGEERAKGNILERFSAQQFPDLHSELNLSSLELGDSALYFCASSVGGQGRYTEAFFGQGTRLTVV.

The genes are TRBV11-1 and TRBJ2-5, with 7 bases aligning to TRBD2. The V gene end was trimmed by 3 bases and the J gene end by 3 bases; junction bases not matched to a gene: 10. The CDR3 extends over 16 amino acids. Germline V CDR1 and CDR2: SGHAT, FQDESV (reference sequence). The CDR3 reads CASSLGLAASEETQYF. The DNA of the CDR3 is TGTGCCAGCAGCTTGGGCCTAGCGGCGAGTGAAGAGACCCAGTACTTC.

V and J are TRBV13 and TRBJ2-7; 11 bases match TRBD2. The CDR3 extends over 16 amino acids. Germline V gene sequence: CDR1 PRHDT, CDR2 FYEKMQ (reference sequence). V trimming: 5 bases; J trimming: 2 bases; junction bases outside the gene matches: 8. The CDR3 reads CASSRVSGGATYEQYF. The CDR3 DNA follows: TGTGCCAGCAGCCGAGTTAGCGGGGGGGCGACCTACGAGCAGTACTTC.

The chain has TRBV6-5 and TRBJ2-1; D gene ambiguous. Trimming cost V 11 bases and J 1 base, with 12 bases left between them. The CDR3 loop spans 13 amino acids. Germline V gene lookup returns CDR1 MNHEY and CDR2 SVGAGI. The CDR3 spells CASGLTSYNEQFF. CDR3 coding DNA: TGTGCCTCAGGCTTAACGTCCTACAATGAGCAGTTCTTC.

DNA for the CDR3: TGTGCCAGCAGTGCCCCCGGACAGGGAATGAACACTGAAGCTTTCTTT. It encodes CASSAPGQGMNTEAFF. The chain has TRBV27 and TRBJ1-1, with 8 bases that match TRBD1. This CDR3 has 16 residues. Germline V gene data show CDR1 as MNHEY and CDR2 as SMNVEV (reference sequence). The V segment lost 5 bases and the J segment 0 bases; nucleotides outside the gene matches: 8.

The chain is built from TRBV4-1 and TRBJ2-7, with 11 bases fitting TRBD2. Germline V gene data show CDR1 as MGHRA and CDR2 as YSYEKL. The CDR3 length is 16 residues. The V segment lost 4 bases and the J segment 4 bases; nucleotides outside the gene matches: 9. The CDR3 DNA follows: TGCGCCAGCAGCCGGGGGGACGGGACTAGCGGATACGAGCAGTACTTC. This codes for CASSRGDGTSGYEQYF.

V and J are TRBV14 and TRBJ2-3; D call uncertain. Trimming removed 2 bases at V and 0 bases at J, with 6 bases between. The germline V gene has CDR1 SGHDN and CDR2 FVKESK. This CDR3 has 14 residues. The CDR3 region is CASSQYGSTDTQYF. CDR3 bases: TGTGCCAGCAGCCAATACGGTAGCACAGATACGCAGTATTTT.

The chain is built from TRBV4-1 and TRBJ2-3; the match to TRBD2 covers 11 bases. The CDR3 has 15 amino acids. Germline CDR1 reads MGHRA; CDR2 reads YSYEKL. Unmatched junction bases numbered 6, after V lost 3 bases and J lost 7 bases. Written as DNA, the CDR3 is TGCGCCAGCAGCCACTCTAGCGGGGGGTCTTATACGCAGTATTTT. Amino acids: CASSHSSGGSYTQYF.

V is TRBV2 and J is TRBJ1-5, with a weak D call TRBD1 (5 bases). V lost 6 bases and J 0 bases, leaving 12 bases between the germline ends. From germline, CDR1 is SNHLY and CDR2 FYNNEI. There are 15 residues in the CDR3. Here the CDR3 DNA reads TGTGCCAGCAGGCCGGGGGGATATAGCAATCAGCCCCAGCATTTT. As protein: CASRPGGYSNQPQHF.

The chain is built from TRBV6-1 and TRBJ2-7; D ambiguous. Germline CDR1 reads MNHNS; CDR2 reads SASEGT. V lost 1 base, J lost 4 bases, and 14 bases lay in between. The CDR3 consists of 15 residues. Here the CDR3 reads CASSEGLVYAYEQYF. Written as DNA, the CDR3 is TGTGCCAGCAGTGAAGGCCTAGTATACGCGTACGAGCAGTACTTC.

The chain joins TRBV27 to TRBJ2-6; tentatively, D is TRBD1 (6 bases). The CDR3 extends over 16 amino acids. Trimming shortened V by 2 bases and J by 0 bases, and 8 bases separated the two germline ends. CDR1 is MNHEY and CDR2 is SMNVEV in the germline V gene (reference sequence). CDR3 nucleotide sequence: TGTGCCAGCAGTTTAGGCAGGGGCTCTGGGGCCAACGTCCTGACTTTC. It specifies CASSLGRGSGANVLTF.

The chain combines TRBV6-4 with TRBJ2-3; a weak D match, TRBD1 (5 bases). V lost 3 bases and J 3 bases, leaving 13 bases between the germline ends. The CDR3 totals 15 residues. From germline, CDR1 is MRHNA and CDR2 SNTAGT. CDR3: CASSEKGDGTDTQYF. The CDR3 nucleotides are TGTGCCAGCAGTGAGAAAGGGGATGGGACAGATACGCAGTATTTT.

This chain links TRBV7-2 with TRBJ2-3; 8 bases map to TRBD1. The CDR3 covers 16 residues. Germline lookup yields CDR1 SGHTA and CDR2 FQGNSA. The ends lost 1 base at V and 2 bases at J; junction bases unmatched: 5. The CDR3 reads CASSLDTGGYTDTQYF. The CDR3 nucleotides read TGTGCCAGCAGCTTAGATACAGGGGGATACACAGATACGCAGTATTTT.

CDR3 protein: CASSVQGGEGYEQYF. The CDR3 bases are TGTGCCAGCAGCGTACAGGGAGGGGAGGGGTACGAGCAGTACTTC. The J gene is TRBJ2-7, the V gene TRBV9, with 7 bases matching TRBD2. Trimming cost V 1 base and J 4 bases; bases outside gene matches: 8. CDR1 and CDR2 from the germline V gene are SGDLS and YYNGEE. This CDR3 has 15 residues. Looking up the rest from reference TRBV9 and TRBJ2-7 gives the full variable domain: DSGVTQTPKHLITATGQRVTLRCSPRSGDLSVYWYQQSLDQGLQFLIQYYNGEERAKGNILERFSAQQFPDLHSELNLSSLELGDSALYFCASSVQGGEGYEQYFGPGTRLTVT.

The chain employs TRBV7-2 and TRBJ1-5; 10 bases align to TRBD1. From germline, CDR1 is SGHTA and CDR2 FQGNSA. V lost 7 bases to trimming and J lost 2 bases; unmatched junction nucleotides: 5. CDR3 length equals 15 residues. Written as DNA, the CDR3 is TGTGCCAGCAACCTGGGGACAGGGGGCAATCAGCCCCAGCATTTT. Translating it yields CASNLGTGGNQPQHF.

This clone occurred a few times. The chain carries TRBV5-1 and TRBJ2-3, with 15 positions matching TRBD2. CDR1 is SGHRS and CDR2 is YFSETQ in the germline V gene. J was trimmed by 3 bases and V by 2 bases; bases with no gene match: 7. CDR3 length: 18 amino acids. CDR3 residues: CASSFSRTSGGATDTQYF. The DNA of the CDR3 is TGCGCCAGCAGCTTCTCTCGGACTAGCGGGGGGGCTACAGATACGCAGTATTTT.

The V and J genes are TRBV19 and TRBJ1-2, with TRBD1 identical over 7 bases. The trim removed 3 bases at V and 3 bases at J, leaving 7 bases unmatched. Germline V lookup: CDR1 LNHDA, CDR2 SQIVND (reference sequence). CDR3 length: 15 amino acids. CDR3 nucleotide sequence: TGTGCCAGTAGTATGACAGGGTCTCTGCACTATGGCTACACCTTC. As protein: CASSMTGSLHYGYTF.

This chain uses TRBV10-3 with TRBJ2-1; 10 bases map to TRBD2. V lost 4 bases and J lost 4; bases outside the gene matches: 1. This CDR3 region has 14 residues. Germline V gives CDR1 ENHRY, CDR2 SYGVKD. This CDR3 is CAISVAGGYNEQFF. The CDR3 region has the DNA TGTGCCATCAGTGTAGCGGGGGGTTACAATGAGCAGTTCTTC.

V usage is TRBV30 and J usage is TRBJ2-7; the D is unclear. V lost 0 bases and J 1 base, leaving 4 bases between the germline ends. The CDR3 has 12 amino acids. Germline V gene sequence: CDR1 GTSNPN, CDR2 SVGIG (reference sequence). The DNA for the CDR3 is TGTGCCTGGAGTGTACTATCCTACGAGCAGTACTTC. Its protein is CAWSVLSYEQYF.

The rearrangement links TRBV10-1 to TRBJ2-2; D perhaps matches TRBD2 (5 bases). V dropped 3 bases and J dropped 0 bases, with 11 bases sitting between them. The V gene's germline CDR1 is WNHNN and CDR2 SYGVQD (reference sequence). The CDR3 extends over 16 amino acids. The CDR3 is CASSDAGSANTGELFF. DNA of the CDR3: TGCGCCAGCAGTGACGCGGGCAGCGCGAACACCGGGGAGCTGTTTTTT.